The rows below give T cell receptor beta chains drawn from one sample of a study of graft-versus-host responses after intestinal transplantation. Method: immunoSEQ multiplex PCR; TCRdb's copy keeps in-frame clones and lacks some. The data show around 45,000 clones, approximately 95% seen once. Material: PBMCs, obtained about 350 days after intestinal transplant. These receptors all stem from a human patient who received an intestinal transplant, so some T cells may come from the graft donor. The CDR3 runs from the conserved cysteine through the conserved F or W. D genes are given only for firm matches. Clone size is shown for a subset of rows, as once, few, many or a class of expanded clone.

>TRBD2|TRBV7-9|NA|TRBJ2-5
CASSPGLEETQYF
TGTGCCAGCAGTCCCGGACTAGAAGAGACCCAGTACTTC
>NA|TRBV7-6|NA|TRBJ1-1
CASSLGVSGTEAFF
TGTGCCAGCAGCTTAGGGGTTTCGGGCACTGAAGCTTTCTTT
>TRBD2|TRBV25-1|NA|TRBJ2-5
CASSGSTSGTSLTETQYF
TGTGCCAGCAGTGGATCGACTAGCGGGACTTCTCTTACTGAGACCCAGTACTTC
>NA|TRBV2|NA|TRBJ1-6
CASSVSRGGRSGF
TGTGCCAGCAGTGTCTCTCGCGGGGGGCGCAGCGGATTT
>NA|TRBV28|once|TRBJ2-7
CASSLGGLYEQYF
TGTGCCAGCAGTTTGGGGGGGCTCTACGAGCAGTACTTC
>NA|TRBV7-9|NA|TRBJ2-5
CASSLAGETQYF
TGTGCCAGCAGCTTAGCGGGAGAGACCCAGTACTTC
>NA|TRBV6-1|NA|TRBJ1-5
CASSDRGGFGQPQHF
TGTGCCAGCAGTGACAGGGGTGGGTTCGGTCAGCCCCAGCATTTT
>NA|TRBV4-2|NA|TRBJ2-7
CASSQDLRGAPYEQYF
TGTGCCAGCAGCCAAGATCTTCGGGGGGCCCCCTACGAGCAGTACTTC
>TRBD2|TRBV9|NA|TRBJ2-3
CASSQLAGPDTQYF
TGTGCCAGCAGCCAACTAGCGGGGCCAGATACGCAGTATTTT
>TRBD2|TRBV9|NA|TRBJ2-3
CASSAKRGYPASTDTQYF
TGTGCCAGCAGCGCCAAGCGGGGGTATCCCGCTAGCACAGATACGCAGTATTTT
>NA|TRBV11-2|NA|TRBJ1-3
CASSPVTTSGNTIYF
TGTGCCAGCAGTCCAGTTACGACCTCTGGAAACACCATATATTTT
>NA|TRBV28|NA|TRBJ1-5
CASSLDELSSNQPQHF
TGTGCCAGCAGTTTGGATGAACTGTCTAGCAATCAGCCCCAGCATTTT
>NA|TRBV19|NA|TRBJ2-7
CASREQGTYEQYF
TGTGCCAGTAGAGAACAGGGTACCTACGAGCAGTACTTC
>NA|TRBV21-1|NA|TRBJ2-2
CASSKGTSWNTGELFF
TGTGCCAGCAGCAAAGGCACTAGCTGGAACACCGGGGAGCTGTTTTTT
>TRBD2|TRBV7-3|NA|TRBJ2-5
CASSSGLAAQETQYF
TGTGCCAGCAGCTCGGGACTAGCGGCTCAAGAGACCCAGTACTTC
>TRBD2|TRBV13|NA|TRBJ2-1
CASSLKARLAGGNEQFF
TGTGCCAGCAGCTTAAAGGCCCGACTAGCGGGGGGCAATGAGCAGTTCTTC
>NA|TRBV6-6|NA|TRBJ1-2
CASNAAYGSGYTF
TGTGCCAGCAACGCAGCCTACGGAAGCGGCTACACCTTC
>TRBD2|TRBV5-1|NA|TRBJ2-1
CASSLALAGGNEQFF
TGCGCCAGCAGCTTGGCTCTAGCGGGAGGCAATGAGCAGTTCTTC
>NA|TRBV29-1|NA|TRBJ1-1
CSVTAGGWAGTEAFF
TGCAGCGTCACGGCGGGGGGCTGGGCGGGCACTGAAGCTTTCTTT
>NA|TRBV7-6|NA|TRBJ1-6
CASSLDTDKANSPLHF
TGTGCCAGCAGCTTAGACACGGACAAAGCTAATTCACCCCTCCACTTT
>TRBD1|TRBV5-1|NA|TRBJ2-7
CASSLDRGQREQYF
TGCGCCAGCAGCCTGGACAGGGGGCAGAGGGAGCAGTACTTC
>NA|TRBV10-3|NA|TRBJ2-7
CAISEMVPPGLEQYF
TGTGCCATCAGTGAGATGGTGCCCCCGGGCCTCGAGCAGTACTTC
>TRBD2|TRBV9|NA|TRBJ2-3
CASSVGLAPTDTQYF
TGTGCCAGCAGCGTGGGACTAGCGCCTACAGATACGCAGTATTTT
>TRBD1|TRBV30|once|TRBJ2-7
CAWTGQGYEQYF
TGTGCCTGGACCGGACAGGGCTACGAGCAGTACTTC
>TRBD1|TRBV6-1|once|TRBJ2-1
CASRRAGTGGNEQFF
TGTGCCAGCAGAAGAGCCGGGACAGGGGGCAATGAGCAGTTCTTC
>NA|TRBV7-3|NA|TRBJ1-2
CALGGGYGYTF
TGTGCCTTGGGGGGGGGCTATGGCTACACCTTC
>NA|TRBV4-1|NA|TRBJ2-3
CASSQDPPAPDTQYF
TGCGCCAGCAGCCAAGATCCCCCTGCCCCAGATACGCAGTATTTT
>NA|TRBV7-3|NA|TRBJ2-2
CASSPGGRLTGELFF
TGTGCCAGCAGCCCTGGGGGCAGACTCACCGGGGAGCTGTTTTTT
>NA|TRBV5-4|NA|TRBJ1-1
CASSFAGNTEAFF
TGTGCCAGCAGCTTTGCAGGTAACACTGAAGCTTTCTTT
>NA|TRBV4-1|NA|TRBJ1-6
CASSKGPNSPLHF
TGCGCCAGCTCCAAGGGACCGAATTCACCCCTCCACTTT
>NA|TRBV28|NA|TRBJ1-5
CASTPSGQDNQPQHF
TGTGCCAGCACCCCCTCCGGCCAGGACAATCAGCCCCAGCATTTT
>NA|TRBV2|once|TRBJ2-1
CASILAPGGNEQFF
TGTGCCAGCATACTAGCTCCTGGTGGGAATGAGCAGTTCTTC
>NA|TRBV30|NA|TRBJ1-5
CAWSVRGDSLGNQPQHF
TGTGCCTGGAGTGTAAGGGGAGACAGCCTGGGCAATCAGCCCCAGCATTTT
>NA|TRBV6-5|NA|TRBJ2-1
CASSYSTALEQFF
TGTGCCAGCAGTTACTCGACGGCTCTGGAGCAGTTCTTC
>NA|TRBV11-1|NA|TRBJ1-1
CASSSPYTGNTEAFF
TGTGCCAGCAGTTCACCCTATACAGGGAACACTGAAGCTTTCTTT
>TRBD2|TRBV2|NA|TRBJ2-2
CASSETGTRNTGELFF
TGTGCCAGCAGTGAAACCGGGACTAGAAACACCGGGGAGCTGTTTTTT
>NA|TRBV15|NA|TRBJ2-6
CATSLRLRAGANVLTF
TGTGCCACCTCCCTGCGGCTCCGGGCTGGGGCCAACGTCCTGACTTTC
>NA|TRBV10-1|NA|TRBJ1-4
CASSEFGEKLFF
TGCGCCAGCAGTGAGTTCGGTGAAAAACTGTTTTTT
>NA|TRBV28|few|TRBJ1-2
CASSLIQDYGYTF
TGTGCCAGCAGTTTAATACAGGACTATGGCTACACCTTC
>TRBD1|TRBV6-5|NA|TRBJ2-5
CASSRTGEETQYF
TGTGCCAGCAGCAGGACAGGGGAAGAGACCCAGTACTTC